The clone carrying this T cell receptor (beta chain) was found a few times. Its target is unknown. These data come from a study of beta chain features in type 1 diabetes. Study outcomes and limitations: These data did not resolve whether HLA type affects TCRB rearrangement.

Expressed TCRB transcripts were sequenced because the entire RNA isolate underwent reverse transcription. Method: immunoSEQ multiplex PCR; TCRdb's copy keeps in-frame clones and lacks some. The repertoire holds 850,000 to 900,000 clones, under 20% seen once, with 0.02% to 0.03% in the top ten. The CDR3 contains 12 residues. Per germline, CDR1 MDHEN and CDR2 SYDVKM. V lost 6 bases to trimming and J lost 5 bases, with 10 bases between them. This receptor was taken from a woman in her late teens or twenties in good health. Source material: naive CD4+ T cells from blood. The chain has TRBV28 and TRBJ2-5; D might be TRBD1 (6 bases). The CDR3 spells CASSQGTETQYF. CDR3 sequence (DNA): TGTGCCAGCAGCCAGGGGACGGAGACCCAGTACTTC.